A selection of T cell receptor beta chains follows, all from one sample in a study of OX40 agonist ivuxolimab in advanced cancers. TCRdb's copy holds only in-frame clones and misses some; the assay was immunoSEQ multiplex PCR. The data show 50,000 to 55,000 clones, with roughly nine tenths seen just once and approximately 11% held by the top ten. Sequenced here: CD4+ or CD8+ T cells sorted from blood, sampled in a trial of the OX40 agonist ivuxolimab. The receptors were sampled from an adult with an advanced solid tumor such as melanoma, head and neck, liver or kidney cancer. Both conserved end residues are part of each CDR3. A D gene is named only where the DNA matches it firmly. A row's size may be missing; if present it is once, few, many or a size class.

CDR3aa: CASRDPGDLNTEAFF; CDR3nt: TGTGCCAGCAGAGACCCAGGGGACCTGAACACTGAAGCTTTCTTT; abundance: .; v_gene: TRBV6-6; j_gene: TRBJ1-1; d_gene: .
CDR3aa: CASSIGPGWGSNQPQHF; CDR3nt: TGTGCCAGTAGTATAGGACCGGGCTGGGGGAGCAATCAGCCCCAGCATTTT; abundance: .; v_gene: TRBV19; j_gene: TRBJ1-5; d_gene: .
CDR3aa: CSVGGTSLPYEQYF; CDR3nt: TGCAGCGTTGGAGGGACCTCCTTACCTTACGAGCAGTACTTC; abundance: .; v_gene: TRBV29-1; j_gene: TRBJ2-7; d_gene: .
CDR3aa: CASSQVAQGVNTGELFF; CDR3nt: TGCGCCAGCAGCCAAGTAGCACAGGGGGTAAACACCGGGGAGCTGTTTTTT; abundance: .; v_gene: TRBV4-3; j_gene: TRBJ2-2; d_gene: TRBD1
CDR3aa: CASSPTGGVYNEQFF; CDR3nt: TGTGCCAGCAGTCCAACCGGGGGGGTCTACAATGAGCAGTTCTTC; abundance: .; v_gene: TRBV11-3; j_gene: TRBJ2-1; d_gene: TRBD2
CDR3aa: CASSYRAGDPYEQYF; CDR3nt: TGTGCCAGCAGCTATAGGGCAGGGGATCCTTACGAGCAGTACTTC; abundance: .; v_gene: TRBV27; j_gene: TRBJ2-7; d_gene: .
CDR3aa: CASSLGSGTQETQYF; CDR3nt: TGTGCCAGCAGCTTAGGCAGCGGAACGCAAGAGACCCAGTACTTC; abundance: .; v_gene: TRBV7-2; j_gene: TRBJ2-5; d_gene: .
CDR3aa: CASSYSNGPGNTIYF; CDR3nt: TGTGCCAGCAGCTATTCCAACGGTCCAGGAAACACCATATATTTT; abundance: .; v_gene: TRBV7-8; j_gene: TRBJ1-3; d_gene: .
CDR3aa: CASSNQGLRYTF; CDR3nt: TGTGCCAGCAGTAACCAGGGTTTACGCTACACCTTC; abundance: .; v_gene: TRBV28; j_gene: TRBJ1-2; d_gene: .
CDR3aa: CASSGTSSSYEQYF; CDR3nt: TGTGCCAGCAGCGGAACAAGCAGCTCCTACGAGCAGTACTTC; abundance: .; v_gene: TRBV9; j_gene: TRBJ2-7; d_gene: .
CDR3aa: CASSPPSTGGIAQYF; CDR3nt: TGTGCCAGCTCACCACCGTCCACCGGGGGGATCGCGCAGTACTTC; abundance: .; v_gene: TRBV18; j_gene: TRBJ2-7; d_gene: TRBD2
CDR3aa: CASSYEGGQETQYF; CDR3nt: TGTGCCAGCAGTTACGAGGGGGGCCAAGAGACCCAGTACTTC; abundance: once; v_gene: TRBV6-6; j_gene: TRBJ2-5; d_gene: .
CDR3aa: CASGFPGQGVYEQYF; CDR3nt: TGTGCTAGTGGTTTTCCGGGACAGGGTGTCTACGAGCAGTACTTC; abundance: .; v_gene: TRBV12-5; j_gene: TRBJ2-7; d_gene: TRBD1
CDR3aa: CASSQGLASTGELFF; CDR3nt: TGTGCCAGCAGCCAGGGACTAGCGAGCACCGGGGAGCTGTTTTTT; abundance: .; v_gene: TRBV5-4; j_gene: TRBJ2-2; d_gene: TRBD2
CDR3aa: CASSPNEETRSGGYTF; CDR3nt: TGTGCCAGCTCACCTAACGAAGAGACACGTTCGGGCGGCTACACCTTC; abundance: .; v_gene: TRBV18; j_gene: TRBJ1-2; d_gene: .
CDR3aa: CASSPSGFSTDTQYF; CDR3nt: TGTGCCAGCAGCCCCTCCGGGTTTAGCACAGATACGCAGTATTTT; abundance: .; v_gene: TRBV7-2; j_gene: TRBJ2-3; d_gene: .